This record looks at one T cell receptor beta chain sequence and its context. What this receptor recognizes is not known. Within one base of it there is no much larger clone, and no base qualities were kept. Its CDR3 holds 14 amino acids, cysteine through phenylalanine. The entry retains the CDR3 DNA only, 42 bases that are in frame from base 1. Per the germline V gene, SQVTM is the CDR1 and ANQGSEA is the CDR2. V sheds 1 base and J sheds 2 bases, leaving 9 bases between their ends. This sample was taken from a study of cytomegalovirus exposure and HLA in healthy donors (TCRdb year 2017). As for the study more broadly: In an earlier analysis of 450 to 750 of the donors, 276 Gb of sequence data and approximately 120 million unique TCR beta sequences from about 179 million T cells were reported. In a later genetic analysis, genome-wide SNP genotypes for about three fifths of the roughly 670 donors were used, and that subset was treated as a discovery cohort. Rather than drawing on any new phenotypic data, the later analysis identified candidate immune exposures from TCR beta sequences and the way those sequences occurred across donors. The study was designed to test whether signatures of past pathogen exposure could be identified by cataloging public T cell receptors. Typing coverage varied by locus: roughly 629-630 donors for A, B, C, DRB1 and DQB1; about 520 for DQA1; about 600 for DPA1; roughly 450 for DPB1. An earlier analysis of around 640 of the donors used high-throughput TCR beta sequencing to judge whether each TCR beta V gene segment behaved as functional or pseudogenic. Roughly 300 gigabases of sequencing data and tens of millions of unique TCR sequences were included in an early release covering about 600 HLA-typed donors. Every repertoire in the discovery cohort had been generated on one and the same sequencing platform. Along with the approximately 700-subject first cohort, a separate validation cohort of over 90 different subjects was used. HLA typing covered class I and class II loci at four-digit resolution. The study profiled the T cell repertoires of around 700 subjects by immunosequencing and related them to cytomegalovirus serostatus. Roughly 5 DR-DQ haplotypes were handled as single units for association and clustering, since linkage in the cohort was strong. High-throughput TCR immunosequencing, statistical association of individual TCRs with disease status, and machine learning were combined to predict cytomegalovirus infection status. Alongside the repertoire data, information on donor age, sex, ethnicity and CMV serostatus was compiled. On average, 235,054 unique TCR beta nucleotide sequences were sequenced per donor among a few hundred genotyped donors of the cohort, with roughly 18% of those sequences being non-productive. The genetic ancestry cluster associated with self-reported Caucasian donors included approximately 85% of the 300 to 400 genotyped donors. In a later analysis, previously published TCR beta repertoires from about 640 donors were re-analyzed and high-resolution HLA genotyping was added so that TCR occurrence patterns could be studied. The paper as a whole reports these results and caveats: A few of the identified cytomegalovirus-associated TCR beta chains were confirmed in vitro to be specific for cytomegalovirus antigens. Assigning TCR associations to individual alleles was difficult when HLA alleles, especially DR and DQ, strongly co-occurred. V-gene and J-gene trimming of TCR beta chains was associated with a missense DCLRE1C variant in a later genetic analysis, and the association was replicated in an independent cohort. Because some donors lacked HLA typing at each locus, the association tests relied only on the typed subset. The authors suggested that the approach could potentially be extended to other disease states and immunological phenotypes. Some IMGT-functional V segments, including TRBV6-2 and TRBV6-3, could not be told apart with the 87-base-pair reads, so those segments were excluded. Specific HLA alleles were associated with over 15,000 TCR beta sequences at a false discovery rate of 0.05 in a later analysis. Across donors, most TCR sequences were observed very rarely, whereas some public TCRs were present in many individuals. The sequencing pipeline was judged likely to have produced a cluster of highly shared sequence variants as a technical artifact. Only TCR beta chains were sequenced in this cohort, and the absence of alpha or paired-chain data limited detectable features. Cytomegalovirus status was reported to be diagnosed by the classifier with high specificity and sensitivity in both the original and validation cohorts. About 17 rarely observed V segments, including chromosome 9 orphons, were excluded from the earlier analysis of some 590 of the donors because counts were too low. According to a later analysis, most CMV-associated TCR beta chains appeared to be HLA-restricted, and the HLA associations seemed to be driven largely by CMV exposure. Presence/absence analyses assumed roughly uniform sequencing depth across donors, an assumption that may not hold. Correlated functional status among segregating V segments might be attributable to linkage disequilibrium, but an unknown experimental factor could not be ruled out. CMV serostatus was the only immune exposure information available for the cohort. In the study, around 150 TCR beta chains were listed as associated with cytomegalovirus. Several of the top co-occurrence clusters appeared to be linked to parvovirus B19, influenza, CMV and Epstein-Barr virus, according to a later analysis. A further reported finding was that TCR beta sequences accurately predicted the HLA-A and HLA-B alleles for most subjects in the first cohort. In an earlier analysis of approximately 590 of the donors, most TCR beta V segments appeared in productive rearrangements about 87% or about 30% of the time, broadly matching IMGT annotations. In a later genetic analysis, fewer N-insertions in productive TCRs were reported among donors in an Asian-associated ancestry cluster than the roughly 640-donor mean. According to a later analysis, TCR association rates differed among HLA loci, with DRB1 alleles showing the most associated TCRs and HLA-C alleles showing the fewest. Compared with equally common non-associated chains, HLA-associated TCR beta chains in a later analysis were more clonally expanded and had lower generation probabilities.

The cohort was made up of 650 to 700 healthy bone marrow donors. At the time of sampling, every cohort member was nominally healthy, though immune exposures that went unrecorded were likely present. The donor was CMV seropositive and was included in the group of some 290 seropositive cohort members. Every donor gave a peripheral blood sample, and the peripheral blood mononuclear cells from that sample were used for TCR beta sequencing. Genomic DNA was extracted from the blood cell samples with the Qiagen DNeasy Blood Extraction Kit. The protocol used for the library was the immunoSEQ multiplex PCR assay. The multiplex PCR relied on a mix of 60 forward primers for TCR Vbeta segments and 13 reverse primers for TCR Jbeta segments. Amplification of the CDR3 region of rearranged TCR beta genes was performed with a multiplex PCR assay on genomic DNA. On the Illumina HiSeq System, the amplified TCR beta libraries were sequenced as 87-base-pair reads. Per the original workflow: A later analysis tallied approximately 87 million unique TCR beta chains across the 600 to 700 repertoires, and approximately 12 million of those chains were shared by two or more donors. Raw reads were error-corrected and collapsed into unique sequences with a nearest-neighbor algorithm that merged closely related sequences to remove PCR and sequencing errors. Alignment of CDR3 sequences to IMGT reference sequences was used to assign V, D and J gene segments. For a sequence to be retained, at least a six-nucleotide match to both a V gene segment and a J gene segment was required. A rearrangement counted as productive if the CDR3 had no stop codons and remained in frame with V and J, and every other rearrangement counted as non-productive. Following IMGT convention, CDR3 was defined as the stretch from the second conserved V-encoded cysteine to the conserved J-encoded phenylalanine. In an earlier analysis of around 540 of the donors, sequences lacking an unambiguous match to a single V gene segment were excluded. In an earlier analysis of a few hundred of the donors, a V segment was called functional when productive rearrangements were above 56.7%, and segregating when the standard deviation between donors exceeded 5%. A statistical classification framework was developed to diagnose cytomegalovirus status using the catalog of TCR beta chain sequences. In a later analysis, TCR nucleotide sequences were compared against IMGT/GENE-DB human TR gene sequences so that V and J genes could be assigned. In a later analysis, CDR3 sequences and most-parsimonious VDJ recombination scenarios were assigned using the TCRdist pipeline. A later analysis defined each TCR beta chain by its CDR3 amino acid sequence plus V-gene family, and excluded reads lacking a unique V-gene family. In a later analysis, nearly 600 highly shared, low-generation-probability nucleotide sequences were removed to address suspected cross-contamination and a sequencing artifact. For each public chain, a later analysis derived a clonal expansion index from normalized ranks of inferred template counts within each repertoire. Generation probabilities in a later analysis came from a VDJ recombination model fitted to out-of-frame rearrangements, and those results were checked against IGoR. In a later analysis, hypergeometric tests were used to score TCR-TCR, TCR-HLA and TCR-CMV co-occurrence, with a repertoire-size bias correction applied to TCR pairs. False discovery rates were estimated in a later analysis by permuting HLA or CMV assignments 20 times. A later analysis grouped co-occurring TCRs with DBSCAN, adding TCRdist sequence similarity when clustering within HLA-allele-positive subsets. For co-occurrence clustering, repertoires with fewer than 30,000 or more than 120,000 public chains were excluded, along with about five repertoires with anomalous nucleotide sharing. TCRdb's version of the immuneACCESS table is confined to in-frame rearrangements and falls short of the full clone set. An unresolved V gene accounts for under half of the shortfall where checked; the remainder is of unknown origin. V and J calls and clone size are as listed in that table; D and trimming were resolved from the DNA. In this sample the table shows approximately 97,000 clones, around 82% of which occur a single time. Of the sample, about 4.9% falls within the top ten clones.

The TCR was taken from a man aged 40-49 years in good health and CMV-seropositive. Sequencing was performed on PBMCs. The V and J genes are TRBV29-1 and TRBJ2-1; a tentative D call is TRBD1 (6 bases match). The CDR3 region has the sequence CSVEAGQPYNEQFF. The base sequence is TGCAGCGTTGAAGCCGGACAGCCCTACAATGAGCAGTTCTTC.